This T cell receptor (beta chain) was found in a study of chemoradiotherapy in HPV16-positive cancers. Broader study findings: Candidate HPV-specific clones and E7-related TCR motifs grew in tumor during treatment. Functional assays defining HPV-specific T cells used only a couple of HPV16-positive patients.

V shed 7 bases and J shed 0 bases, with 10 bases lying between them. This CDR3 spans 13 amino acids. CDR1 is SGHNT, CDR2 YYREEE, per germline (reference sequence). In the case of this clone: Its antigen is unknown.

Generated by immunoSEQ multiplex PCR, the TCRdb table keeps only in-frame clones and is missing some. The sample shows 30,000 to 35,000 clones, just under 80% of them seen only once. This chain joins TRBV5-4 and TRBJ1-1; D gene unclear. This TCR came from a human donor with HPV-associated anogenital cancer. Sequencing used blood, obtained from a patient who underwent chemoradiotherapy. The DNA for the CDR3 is TGTGCCAGCCTTCGAGACATGAACACTGAAGCTTTCTTT. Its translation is CASLRDMNTEAFF.